The 14 T cell receptor beta chains below come from one sample, sequenced in a study of tumor-infiltrating lymphocytes in oesophageal squamous cell carcinoma. Using its own MiXCR run on the PCR reads, TCRdb lists one record per CDR3 protein. This table has about 19,000 distinct CDR3 sequences, under 50% appearing once. Sequencing input: normal esophageal tissue next to the tumor. The source is a male donor with esophageal squamous cell carcinoma.

The rearrangement uses TRBV7-8 and TRBJ2-5; D remains unclear. The DNA end is more similar to TRBJ1-1, so the J call may be wrong. This CDR3 comprises 15 residues. Germline lookup yields CDR1 SGHVS and CDR2 FQNEAQ. The CDR3 is CASSHRIASNTEAFF. CDR3 in DNA: TGTGCCAGCAGCCACCGGATTGCCAGCAACACTGAAGCTTTCTTT.

In this sample, this clonotype is medium-sized (0.01 to 0.1%). The rearrangement uses TRBV7-8 and TRBJ2-7; 9 nucleotides line up with TRBD2. Germline assignment: CDR1 SGHVS and CDR2 FQNEAQ. V gave up 1 base and J gave up 6 bases; unmatched junction bases: 19. There are 19 residues in the CDR3. The CDR3 loop is CASSLGELWGSGRKGEQYF. DNA of the CDR3: TGTGCCAGCAGCTTAGGGGAACTCTGGGGTAGCGGGAGAAAGGGCGAGCAGTACTTC. Looking up the rest from reference TRBV7-8 and TRBJ2-7 gives the full variable domain: GAGVSQSPRYKVAKRGQDVALRCDPISGHVSLFWYQQALGQGPEFLTYFQNEAQLDKSGLPSDRFFAERPEGSVSTLKIQRTQQEDSAVYLCASSLGELWGSGRKGEQYFGPGTRLTVT.

This clonotype showed up many times. Given a much more abundant clone one base away, this may be a read error. V usage is TRBV6-1 and J usage is TRBJ2-5; 8 bases agree with TRBD2. V shed 7 bases, J shed 11 bases, and the junction held 21 bases outside the gene matches. The CDR3 is 16 residues long. In germline, CDR1 is MNHNS, CDR2 SASEGT. CDR3 loop: CASKVTSGSFYNEQYF. As DNA, the CDR3 is TGTGCCAGCAAAGTAACGAGCGGGAGTTTTTACAATGAGCAGTACTTC.

In its sample, this clonotype was seen many times. The rearrangement uses TRBV5-4 and TRBJ2-7, with 7 bases lining up with TRBD2. J was trimmed by 0 bases and V by 0 bases; bases with no gene match: 6. The CDR3 runs to 16 residues. Germline V gene sequence: CDR1 SGHNT, CDR2 YYREEE (reference sequence). CDR3 sequence reads: CASSLEIAGLSYEQYF. The DNA for the CDR3 is TGTGCCAGCAGCTTGGAGATAGCGGGCCTCTCCTACGAGCAGTACTTC. The full variable domain, rest sourced from reference TRBV5-4 and TRBJ2-7, is ETGVTQSPTHLIKTRGQQVTLRCSSQSGHNTVSWYQQALGQGPQFIFQYYREEENGRGNFPPRFSGLQFPNYSSELNVNALELDDSALYLCASSLEIAGLSYEQYFGPGTRLTVT.

To note about this clonotype: A read error may explain this, as a much larger clone is one base away. V usage is TRBV15 and J usage is TRBJ2-1, with D unresolved. The J call may be mistaken, given a closer DNA end match to TRBJ2-7. Germline-derived CDR1 and CDR2 are LNHNV and YYDKDF (reference sequence). There are 13 residues in the CDR3. CDR3 protein: CATSRDPPNEQYF. The CDR3 coding sequence is TGTGCCACCAGCAGAGACCCACCGAATGAGCAGTACTTC.

Of note for this clonotype: A much bigger clone sits one base away, suggesting this may be a read error. The chain recombines TRBV7-2 with TRBJ2-2, with 10 bases aligning to TRBD2. V was pared by 1 base and J by 1 base, with 0 bases of the junction left unmatched. The V gene's germline CDR1 is SGHTA and CDR2 FQGNSA. The CDR3 has 16 residues. The CDR3: CASSLGTSGNTGELFF. The CDR3 region has the DNA TGTGCCAGCAGCTTAGGGACTAGCGGGAACACCGGGGAGCTGTTTTTT.

This clonotype showed up many times. The rearrangement joins TRBV5-4 to TRBJ2-2, with TRBD1 matching over 7 bases. Germline values: CDR1 SGHNT, CDR2 YYREEE (reference sequence). Germline trimming cut 0 bases from V and 5 bases from J; bases unmatched to any gene: 4. The CDR3 has 15 residues. DNA of the CDR3: TGTGCCAGCAGCTTGGCCTACAGGGGTACCGGGGAGCTGTTTTTT. Its translation: CASSLAYRGTGELFF.

This clonotype was counted ten times or more. V and J are TRBV5-1 and TRBJ2-1, with TRBD2 matching 10 bases. The ends lost 4 bases at V and 8 bases at J; junction bases unmatched: 9. The V gene's germline CDR1 is SGHRS and CDR2 YFSETQ. The CDR3 length is 15 residues. CDR3 nucleotide sequence: TGCGCCAGCAGCACCCTAGCGGGAGCTATCGATGAGCAGTTCTTC. Translating it yields CASSTLAGAIDEQFF.

The chain is built from TRBV7-2 and TRBJ2-3; 7 bases fit TRBD2. Germline assignment: CDR1 SGHTA and CDR2 FQGNSA. This CDR3 comprises 15 residues. Germline trimming cut 4 bases from V and 0 bases from J; bases unmatched to any gene: 4. The CDR3 DNA is TGTGCCAGCAGCTCGAAGCGGGGCAGCACAGATACGCAGTATTTT. It specifies CASSSKRGSTDTQYF.

The chain is built from TRBV7-6 and TRBJ2-1, with 9 bases that match TRBD2. V lost 2 bases and J lost 6; bases outside the gene matches: 8. The germline gives CDR1 SGHVS, CDR2 FNYEAQ. CDR3 length: 16 amino acids. The DNA of the CDR3 is TGTGCCAGCAGCTTATTTTCGCTAGCGGGAATCAATGAGCAGTTCTTC. This gives the protein CASSLFSLAGINEQFF.

Comments on this clonotype: Lacking the conserved final phenylalanine or tryptophan, this CDR3 likely reflects a read error. It is unclear where the CDR3 begins or ends on the DNA, so no DNA is shown, and the CDR3 is as TCRdb lists it. The chain carries TRBV7-8 and TRBJ2-7; TRBD1 is the table's D call and was not checked against the DNA. The germline V gene has CDR1 SGHVS and CDR2 FQNEAQ. The CDR3 length is 18 residues, termini included. The chain's CDR3 is CASSLRTGESYNEQFFGS.

The chain combines TRBV7-2 with TRBJ2-3, with D perhaps being TRBD1 or TRBD2 (6 bases each). The J call may be incorrect, as the DNA end agrees better with TRBJ2-7. CDR3 length equals 13 residues. CDR1 is SGHTA and CDR2 is FQGNSA in the germline V gene. The CDR3 nucleotides read TGTGCCAGCAGCCCGGGGGCAGAGTACGAGCAGTACTTC. Its protein is CASSPGAEYEQYF.

The V call is TRBV7-2, the J call TRBJ2-1, with D perhaps assigned TRBD1 or TRBD2 (6 bases each). The DNA end is a closer match to TRBJ2-7, so the J assignment may be wrong. The CDR3 is 16 residues long. Germline CDR1 reads SGHTA; CDR2 reads FQGNSA. The CDR3 nucleotides read TGTGCCAGCAGCCGTCCGGGGGCGTTTAGCTCCTACGAGCAGTACTTC. Translating gives CASSRPGAFSSYEQYF.

On this clonotype: A much larger clone differs by one base, so this may be a read error. This chain links TRBV7-4 with TRBJ2-5; 8 bases agree with TRBD2. The DNA end favors TRBJ2-1, so the J call may be wrong. The CDR3 is 13 amino acids. Germline-derived CDR1 and CDR2 are SGHVT and SQSDAQ. CDR3 bases: TGTACCAGCAGCGTGGGACTAGTTAATGAGCAGTTCTTC. Protein sequence: CTSSVGLVNEQFF.